This passage covers 10 T cell receptor beta chains from one sample sequenced in a study of shared clonotypes between healthy human individuals. CD45RO-negative, CCR7-positively selected cells formed the naive CD8 fraction, excluding terminally differentiated effector memory CD45RA+ cells. Profiled with immunoSEQ multiplex PCR; TCRdb holds only in-frame clones, not every one. The sample lists about 2 million clones, about 94% occurring once. Material for sequencing was naive CD8+ T cells sorted from blood. Receptor source: a man aged 18-30 years in good health.

V usage is TRBV5-4 and J usage is TRBJ2-4, with D perhaps TRBD2 (7 bases). The V gene's germline CDR1 is SGHNT and CDR2 YYREEE (reference sequence). The CDR3 is made up of 14 amino acids. V was shortened by 0 bases and J by 8 bases, with 12 bases between the two germline ends. The CDR3 DNA is TGTGCCAGCAGCTTGGAAGGAGGGGGGGACATTCAGTACTTC. Its protein product is CASSLEGGGDIQYF. Variable domain in full (rest from reference TRBV5-4 and TRBJ2-4): ETGVTQSPTHLIKTRGQQVTLRCSSQSGHNTVSWYQQALGQGPQFIFQYYREEENGRGNFPPRFSGLQFPNYSSELNVNALELDDSALYLCASSLEGGGDIQYFGAGTRLSVL.

This clone was seen just once. The chain couples TRBV6-5 to TRBJ2-7; 9 bases are shared with TRBD1. There are 14 residues in the CDR3. The trim removed 2 bases at V and 6 bases at J, leaving 5 bases unmatched. The V gene's germline CDR1 is MNHEY and CDR2 SVGAGI. CDR3 in amino acids: CASSYGTGTPEQYF. CDR3 DNA sequence: TGTGCCAGCAGTTACGGGACAGGGACACCCGAGCAGTACTTC.

This chain links TRBV28 with TRBJ2-7, with D perhaps assigned TRBD1 or TRBD2 (5 bases each). The length of the CDR3 is 13 residues. V was clipped by 8 bases and J by 2 bases, with 13 bases between them. CDR1 MDHEN and CDR2 SYDVKM come from the germline V gene. The CDR3 is CASLGVSAYEQYF. The CDR3 DNA reads as TGTGCCAGCTTGGGGGTCAGCGCCTACGAGCAGTACTTC.

This clone was picked up one time. The DNA of the CDR3 is TGTGCCAGCAGTCACCGACAGACCCGGCGGGATTCACCCCTCCACTTT. Translation gives CASSHRQTRRDSPLHF. The chain is built from TRBV27 and TRBJ1-6; possibly TRBD1 for D (5 bases). The V end lost 5 bases, the J end lost 8 bases, and 19 bases lay between the germline ends. This CDR3 is built from 16 residues. The germline gives CDR1 MNHEY, CDR2 SMNVEV (reference sequence).

This rearrangement joins TRBV11-2 to TRBJ2-3, with D possibly TRBD1 on 5 matching bases. Germline CDR1 reads SGHAT; CDR2 reads FQNNGV. There are 15 residues in the CDR3. V dropped 2 bases and J dropped 0 bases, with 9 bases sitting between them. This chain's CDR3 is CASSLSAGSTDTQYF. The DNA for the CDR3 is TGTGCCAGCAGCTTATCTGCAGGGAGCACAGATACGCAGTATTTT.

This chain links TRBV9 with TRBJ1-2, with D tentatively TRBD1 (6 bases). This CDR3 spans 14 amino acids. Germline lookup yields CDR1 SGDLS and CDR2 YYNGEE. The V and J ends lost 4 bases and 6 bases respectively, with 16 bases between them. The CDR3 coding sequence is TGTGCCAGCAGCCCCGACACAGGGAGGAATGGCTACACCTTC. This gives the protein CASSPDTGRNGYTF.

The chain joins TRBV6-6 to TRBJ1-1; D remains unclear. Between the trimmed V and J ends, which lost 2 bases and 4 bases, there was a span of 5 bases. The germline V gene has CDR1 MNHNY and CDR2 SVGAGI (reference sequence). This CDR3 has 12 residues. The CDR3 nucleotides are TGTGCCAGCAGTTACCTCGCCACTGAAGCTTTCTTT. It specifies CASSYLATEAFF.

This sequence joins TRBV5-1 and TRBJ1-2; D unclear. The CDR3 is 15 residues long. The germline CDR1 and CDR2 sequences are SGHRS and YFSETQ. V was shortened by 3 bases and J by 8 bases, with 20 bases between the two germline ends. CDR3 nucleotides: TGCGCCAGCAGCTCCCTGGCTGGGGATTTGAGGGGCTACACCTTC. Residues: CASSSLAGDLRGYTF.

The chain combines TRBV6-6 with TRBJ2-7; TRBD2 is a possible D gene (6 bases). This CDR3 has 14 amino acids. Per germline, CDR1 MNHNY and CDR2 SVGAGI (reference sequence). V shed 4 bases and J shed 0 bases, with 10 bases lying between them. The CDR3 DNA sequence: TGTGCCAGCAGTTGGGACTTGATCTCCTACGAGCAGTACTTC. The encoded protein is CASSWDLISYEQYF.

V gene TRBV4-3 combines with J gene TRBJ2-7; D perhaps matches TRBD1 (7 bases). This CDR3 comprises 13 residues. V was shortened by 1 base and J by 5 bases, with 9 bases between the two germline ends. Per germline, CDR1 LGHNA and CDR2 YSLEER. The CDR3 loop is CASSQAGGHEQYF. The CDR3, as DNA: TGCGCCAGCAGCCAAGCAGGGGGGCACGAGCAGTACTTC.